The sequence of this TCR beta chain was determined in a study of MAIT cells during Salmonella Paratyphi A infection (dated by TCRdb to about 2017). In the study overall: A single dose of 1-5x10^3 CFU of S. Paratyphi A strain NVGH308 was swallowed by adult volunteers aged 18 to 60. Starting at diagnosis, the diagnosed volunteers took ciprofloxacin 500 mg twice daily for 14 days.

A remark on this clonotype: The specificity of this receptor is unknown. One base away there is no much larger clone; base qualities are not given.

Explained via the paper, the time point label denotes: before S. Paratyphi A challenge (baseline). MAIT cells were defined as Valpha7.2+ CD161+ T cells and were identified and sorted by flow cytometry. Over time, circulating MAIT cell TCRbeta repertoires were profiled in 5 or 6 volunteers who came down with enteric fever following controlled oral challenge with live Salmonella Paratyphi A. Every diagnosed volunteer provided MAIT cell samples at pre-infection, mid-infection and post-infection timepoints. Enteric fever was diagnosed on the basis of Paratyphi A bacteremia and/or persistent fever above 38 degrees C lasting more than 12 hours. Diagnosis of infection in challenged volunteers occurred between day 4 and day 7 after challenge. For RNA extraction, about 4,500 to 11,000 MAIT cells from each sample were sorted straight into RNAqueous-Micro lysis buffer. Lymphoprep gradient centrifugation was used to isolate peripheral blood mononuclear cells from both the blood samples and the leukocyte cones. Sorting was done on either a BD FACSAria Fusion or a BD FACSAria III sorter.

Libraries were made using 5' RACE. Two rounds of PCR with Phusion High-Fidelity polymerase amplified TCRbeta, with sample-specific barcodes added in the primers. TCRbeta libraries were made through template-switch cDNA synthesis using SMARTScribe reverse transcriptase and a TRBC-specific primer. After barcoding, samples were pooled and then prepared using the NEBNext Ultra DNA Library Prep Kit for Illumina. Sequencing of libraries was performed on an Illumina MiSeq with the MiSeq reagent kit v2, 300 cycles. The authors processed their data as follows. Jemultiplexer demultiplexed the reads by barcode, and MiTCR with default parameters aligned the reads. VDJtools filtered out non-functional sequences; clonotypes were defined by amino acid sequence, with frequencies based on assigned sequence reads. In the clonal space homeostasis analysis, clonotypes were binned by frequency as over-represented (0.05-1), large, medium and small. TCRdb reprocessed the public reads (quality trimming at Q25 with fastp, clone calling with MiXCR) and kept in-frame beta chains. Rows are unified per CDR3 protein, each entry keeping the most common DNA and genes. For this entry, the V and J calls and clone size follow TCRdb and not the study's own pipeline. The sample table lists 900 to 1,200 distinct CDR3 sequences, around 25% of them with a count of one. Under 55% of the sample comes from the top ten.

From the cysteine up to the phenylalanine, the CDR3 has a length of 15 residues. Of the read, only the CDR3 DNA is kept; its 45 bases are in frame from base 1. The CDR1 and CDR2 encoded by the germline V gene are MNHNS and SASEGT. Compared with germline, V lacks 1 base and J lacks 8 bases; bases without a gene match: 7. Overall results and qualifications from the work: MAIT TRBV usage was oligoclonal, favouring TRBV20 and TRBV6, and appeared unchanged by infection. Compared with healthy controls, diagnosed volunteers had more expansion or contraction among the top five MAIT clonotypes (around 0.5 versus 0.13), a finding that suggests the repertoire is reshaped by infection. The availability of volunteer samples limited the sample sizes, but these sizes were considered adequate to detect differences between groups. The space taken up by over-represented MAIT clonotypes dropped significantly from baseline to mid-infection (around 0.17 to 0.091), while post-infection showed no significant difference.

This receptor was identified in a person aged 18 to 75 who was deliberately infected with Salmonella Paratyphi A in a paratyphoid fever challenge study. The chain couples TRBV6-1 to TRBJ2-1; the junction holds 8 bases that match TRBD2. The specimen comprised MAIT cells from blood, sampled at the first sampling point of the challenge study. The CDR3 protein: CASSEEDGGAYEQFF. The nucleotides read TGTGCCAGCAGTGAAGAAGACGGGGGGGCGTATGAGCAGTTCTTC.